The T cell receptor beta chain under discussion was sequenced for a study of shared clonotypes between healthy human individuals (dated by TCRdb to the early 2020s). Some background on the complete study: A couple of women and a few men aged 18 to 49 years were included in the cohort. For each donor, CD4 naive and CD4 memory were each run on three plates, CD8 naive on two plates, and CD8 memory on one plate. To estimate repertoire size and how much clonotypes are shared between individuals, the study performed deep sequencing of blood TCR repertoires from a few healthy adults. To increase sequencing depth and limit assay-specific biases, TCR repertoire library preparation and sequencing were carried out by different laboratories using diverse techniques. Leukapheresis yielded between about 0.94 and 8.9 billion PBMCs per donor.

Using the deep immunoSEQ assay, TCR CDR3 regions were amplified from genomic DNA by multiplex PCR. Extracted genomic DNA from each cell subset was distributed evenly across all wells of several immunoSEQ 96-well plates, and each plate was treated as a replicate. For sorted subsets, each replicate PCR was loaded with 150 to 250 ng genomic DNA, equivalent to about 33,000 T cell genomes. The purified libraries were quantified using a Qubit 3.0 fluorometer, sized with a Bioanalyzer 2100, and then quantified again using the KAPA Library Quantification kit. Each immunoSEQ 96-well plate was sequenced on its own single-read 150-cycle Illumina NextSeq 550 flow cell. For the original study's pipeline: Because only junctional sequences without quality scores were contained in the immunoSEQ output, filtering matching that applied to full-length reads could not be performed. Sequences were annotated with PyIR, a Python wrapper for IgBLAST v1.9, using IMGT germline references to assign V/J genes and CDR3. Reads were filtered out if the reads had weak V/J assignments (E-value above 1e-6), no CDR3, stop codons, out-of-frame junctions, or ambiguous translated residues. A V3J clonotype was defined by an identical inferred V gene, J gene, and CDR3 amino acid sequence. Percentage overlap between repertoires was computed as shared unique clonotypes divided by the size of the smaller repertoire. RTK rarefaction, the Chao1 estimator, and Recon v2.1 estimates of unobserved clonotypes were used to assess repertoire richness. Generation probabilities for all TCRbeta clonotypes obtained by the gDNA method from several donors were computed using OLGA. TCRdb mirrors the immuneACCESS table, restricted to in-frame sequences. Some clones are absent from its copies; in checked studies, under half trace to an unresolved V gene, and the reason for the others is unknown. The V and J calls and clone size come from that table; D and trimming were worked out from the DNA. The sample table records 1.5 million to 1.9 million clones; approximately 98% of these occur just once. The biggest ten clones account for roughly 0.45% of the sample.

Overall study outcomes, separate from this receptor: Compared with non-shared clonotypes, clonotypes shared by all four sorted-subset donors had higher generation probabilities. Estimated clonotype richness was generally larger for naive than for memory subsets. Even with the large sequencing depth, rarefaction of the sorted-subset datasets indicated that sequencing was incomplete. Across several donors, around 5.4% of naive CD4, roughly 3.5% of naive CD8, around 2.5% of memory CD4, and approximately 0.42% of memory CD8 clonotypes were shared. Based on pairwise subsampling, the degree of clonotype sharing among donors was expected to be affected by sequencing depth. The small number of donors limited the genetic and exposure-history diversity represented. Sampling was restricted to blood, and TCR repertoires in tissues likely differ from the TCR repertoires found in blood.

On this clone: No cognate antigen has been identified for it. One base away there is no much larger clone; base qualities are not given. In the same sample, other DNA sequences code for this CDR3.

Healthy HIV-negative adults with no recently reported acute infections or vaccinations were included as donors. Every donor was a Caucasian adult residing in Nashville, Tennessee, USA. CD4+ T cells were enriched by magnetic negative selection, after which naive cells were positively selected on CD45RA and the negative fraction was taken as the memory subset. After blood collection by leukapheresis, PBMCs were isolated using Ficoll-Histopaque density gradient centrifugation and then cryopreserved in the vapor phase of liquid nitrogen. Analytical flow cytometry was used to check the purity and quantity of each magnetically sorted T cell population. Each sorted fraction had its genomic DNA isolated and then quantified by UV absorbance on a Nanodrop 2000c. Based on the germline V gene, the CDR1 and CDR2 sequences are MNHEY and SVGAGI. From cysteine to phenylalanine, the CDR3 is 14 amino acids long. The sequence is cut down to CDR3 DNA, 42 bases in frame from base 1. Trimming takes 0 bases from V and 0 bases from J, and the germline ends sit 3 bases apart.

This sequence was found in a man aged 25 to 45 in good health. The sample comprised naive CD4+ T cells sorted from blood. The sample's cell subset or site label, decoded: CD45RA+ positively selected. The chain is made from TRBV6-5 and TRBJ1-5, with the D gene too uncertain to name. The CDR3 region reads CASSYSYSNQPQHF. The DNA is as follows: TGTGCCAGCAGTTACTCCTATAGCAATCAGCCCCAGCATTTT.